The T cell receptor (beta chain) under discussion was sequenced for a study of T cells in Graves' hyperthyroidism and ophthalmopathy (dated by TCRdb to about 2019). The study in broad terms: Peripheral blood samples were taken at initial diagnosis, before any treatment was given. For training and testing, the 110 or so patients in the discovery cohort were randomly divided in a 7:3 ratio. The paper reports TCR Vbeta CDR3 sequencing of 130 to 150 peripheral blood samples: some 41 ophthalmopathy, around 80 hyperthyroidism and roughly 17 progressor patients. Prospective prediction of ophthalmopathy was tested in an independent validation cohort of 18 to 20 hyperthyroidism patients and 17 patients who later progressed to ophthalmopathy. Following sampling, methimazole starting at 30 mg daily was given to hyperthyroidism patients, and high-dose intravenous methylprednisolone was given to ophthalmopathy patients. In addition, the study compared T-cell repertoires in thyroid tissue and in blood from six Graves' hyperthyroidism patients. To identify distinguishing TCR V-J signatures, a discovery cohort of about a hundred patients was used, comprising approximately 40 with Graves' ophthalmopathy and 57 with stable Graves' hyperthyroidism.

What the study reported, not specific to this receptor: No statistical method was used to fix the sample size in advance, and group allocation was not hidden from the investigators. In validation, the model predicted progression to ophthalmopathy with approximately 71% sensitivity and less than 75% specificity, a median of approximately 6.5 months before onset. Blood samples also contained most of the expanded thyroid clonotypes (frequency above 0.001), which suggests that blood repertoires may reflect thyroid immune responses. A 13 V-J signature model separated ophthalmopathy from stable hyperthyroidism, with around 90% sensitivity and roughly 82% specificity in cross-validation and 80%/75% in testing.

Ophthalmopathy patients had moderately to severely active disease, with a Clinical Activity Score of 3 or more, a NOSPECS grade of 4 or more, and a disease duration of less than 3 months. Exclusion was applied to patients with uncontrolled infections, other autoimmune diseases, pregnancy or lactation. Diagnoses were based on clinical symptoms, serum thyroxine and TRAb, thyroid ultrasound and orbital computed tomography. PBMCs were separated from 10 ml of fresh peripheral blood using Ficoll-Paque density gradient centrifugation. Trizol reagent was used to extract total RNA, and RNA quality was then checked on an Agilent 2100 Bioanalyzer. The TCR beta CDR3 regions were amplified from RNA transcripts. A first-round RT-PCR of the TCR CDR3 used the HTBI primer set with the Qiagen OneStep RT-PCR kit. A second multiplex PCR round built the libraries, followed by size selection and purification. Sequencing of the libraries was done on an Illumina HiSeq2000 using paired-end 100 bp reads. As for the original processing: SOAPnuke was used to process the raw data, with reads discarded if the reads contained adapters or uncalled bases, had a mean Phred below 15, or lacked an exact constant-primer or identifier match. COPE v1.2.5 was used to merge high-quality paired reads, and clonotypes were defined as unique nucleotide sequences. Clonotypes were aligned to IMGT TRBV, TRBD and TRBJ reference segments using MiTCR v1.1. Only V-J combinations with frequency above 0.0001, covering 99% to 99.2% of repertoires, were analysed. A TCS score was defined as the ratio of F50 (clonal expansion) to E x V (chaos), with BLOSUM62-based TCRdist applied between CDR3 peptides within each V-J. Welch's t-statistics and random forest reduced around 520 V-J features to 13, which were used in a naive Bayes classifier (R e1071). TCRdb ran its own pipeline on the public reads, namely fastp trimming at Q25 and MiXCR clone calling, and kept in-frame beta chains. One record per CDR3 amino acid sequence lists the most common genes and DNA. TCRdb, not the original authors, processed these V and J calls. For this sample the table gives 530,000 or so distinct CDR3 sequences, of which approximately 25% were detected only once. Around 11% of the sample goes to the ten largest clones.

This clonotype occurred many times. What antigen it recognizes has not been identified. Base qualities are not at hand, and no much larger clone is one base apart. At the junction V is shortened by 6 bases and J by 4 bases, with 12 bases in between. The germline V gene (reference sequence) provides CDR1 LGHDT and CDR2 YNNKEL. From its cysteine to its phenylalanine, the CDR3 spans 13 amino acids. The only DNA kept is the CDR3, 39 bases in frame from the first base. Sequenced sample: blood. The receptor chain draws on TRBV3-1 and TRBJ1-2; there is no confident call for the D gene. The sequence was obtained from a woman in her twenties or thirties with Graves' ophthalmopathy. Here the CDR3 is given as CASSAGSFYGYTF. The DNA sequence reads TGTGCCAGCAGTGCGGGGTCCTTCTATGGCTACACCTTC.